This TCR beta chain was identified in a study of T cells after yellow fever vaccination. Turning to the study itself: Preparation used SMART-Seq v4 Ultra Low Input for the low-cell-number fractions.

MiXCR, applied by TCRdb to the 5' RACE reads, yields one record per CDR3 protein. The repertoire holds around 230,000 distinct CDR3 sequences, with around 6.7% as singletons. Whole-study results and caveats: Clones from primary vaccination mostly reappeared after the booster (around 96% CD4, approximately 88% CD8).

Losses at the gene ends were 4 bases for V and 2 bases for J; bases not matched to a gene: 8. The CDR3 contains 16 residues. Germline V gives CDR1 LGHNA, CDR2 YSLEER. This clonotype was counted many times. Its antigen remains unknown. This rearrangement joins TRBV4-3 to TRBJ2-3; 8 bases agree with TRBD2. The specimen was CD4+ T cells sorted from PBMCs, collected on the day of the yellow fever booster vaccination. The sequence derives from a man aged 25-40 years who received the YFV17D yellow fever vaccine. The CDR3 sequence: CASSLSTSGLTDTQYF. As DNA, the CDR3 is TGCGCCAGCAGCCTTTCCACTAGCGGACTCACAGATACGCAGTATTTT.